Listed below are T cell receptor beta chains from one sample, sequenced in a study of T-cell reconstitution after alpha-beta-depleted transplantation in children. TCRdb redid the calling of the PCR reads with MiXCR, one entry per CDR3 protein. This table has just under 250,000 distinct CDR3 sequences, about 26% appearing once. The sample in question was PBMCs, obtained before TCRalphabeta/CD19-depleted stem cell transplant. These receptors originate from a girl aged 2 to 10 with Fanconi anemia, due to receive a stem cell transplant. CDR3s include the opening cysteine and the closing phenylalanine or tryptophan. Fields, in order: clone size, V gene, CDR3 length, D gene, J gene, CDR3 DNA, CDR3 protein. The D gene is left open where the match is weak. Clone size is not always given. Where it is, it says once, few, many or a class for expanded clones.

-	TRBV28	15	-	TRBJ2-3	TGTGCCAGCAGTTCAATCAGGACTAGCACAGATACGCAGTATTTT	CASSSIRTSTDTQYF
few	TRBV6-5	15	-	TRBJ1-2	TGTGCCAGCAGTTATGTCTCCGCAGGGAACTATGGCTACACCTTC	CASSYVSAGNYGYTF
many	TRBV29-1	14	-	TRBJ2-7	TGCAGCGTTGAAGATCCGGGGACACCCCCCGAGCAGTACTTC	CSVEDPGTPPEQYF
-	TRBV4-3	18	TRBD1	TRBJ2-3	TGCGCCAGCAGCTCAGAGTCGGGGACAGGGATTAGCACAGATACGCAGTATTTT	CASSSESGTGISTDTQYF
many	TRBV20-1	15	-	TRBJ1-6	TGCAGTGCTAGAGACGGGGCCCGGGGAGGATCACCCCTCCACTTT	CSARDGARGGSPLHF
once	TRBV29-1	15	TRBD2	TRBJ2-5	TGCAGCGTTGAAGGGGCTAGCGGGGGGCAAGAGACCCAGTACTTC	CSVEGASGGQETQYF
-	TRBV12-3/TRBV12-4	15	-	TRBJ1-2	TGTGCCAGCAGTTCCCCCCTAACAGGGAAAAGGGGCTACACCTTC	CASSSPLTGKRGYTF
few	TRBV5-1	15	-	TRBJ2-3	TGCGCCAGCAGCTTGGACAGTACTAGCACAGATACGCAGTATTTT	CASSLDSTSTDTQYF
many	TRBV5-1	15	-	TRBJ2-6	TGCGCCAGCAGCTTGGCCGTCTCTGGGGCCAACGTCCTGACTTTC	CASSLAVSGANVLTF
-	TRBV5-1	17	-	TRBJ2-3	TGCGCCAGCAGCTTGGGCCTCGTAGGGGGGCGTACAGATACGCAGTATTTT	CASSLGLVGGRTDTQYF
many	TRBV20-1	14	TRBD1	TRBJ1-1	TGCAGTGTTAGAGAGGGGACAGCCAACACTGAAGCTTTCTTT	CSVREGTANTEAFF
few	TRBV20-1	15	TRBD2	TRBJ2-7	TGCAGTGCTAGAGTTTTAGCGGGAGTGTACCACGAGCAGTACTTC	CSARVLAGVYHEQYF
-	TRBV7-2	17	TRBD1	TRBJ2-7	TGTGCCAGCAGCTTACACGACAGGGTCATTTCCTTATACGAGCAGTACTTC	CASSLHDRVISLYEQYF
-	TRBV28	17	-	TRBJ2-1	TGTGCCAGCAGTAAATCCCCGGACAGAGGCTCCTACAATGAGCAGTTCTTC	CASSKSPDRGSYNEQFF
-	TRBV15	16	TRBD1	TRBJ1-2	TGTGCCACCAGCAGAGATGGCGGACAGGGCGCCGGTGGCTACACCTTC	CATSRDGGQGAGGYTF
-	TRBV7-8	17	TRBD2	TRBJ2-1	TGTGCCAGCAGCTTAAGGACCGGGACTAGCTCCTACAATGAGCAGTTCTTC	CASSLRTGTSSYNEQFF
-	TRBV20-1	14	-	TRBJ2-7	TGCAGTGCTAGAGTACTCCTAGCCCCCTACGAGCAGTACTTC	CSARVLLAPYEQYF
-	TRBV3-1	16	TRBD2	TRBJ2-5	TGTGCCAGCAGCCAAGATCCTAGCGGGAGAACAGAGACCCAGTACTTC	CASSQDPSGRTETQYF
many	TRBV15	15	TRBD2	TRBJ2-1	TGTGCCACCAGCATGCGGACTAGCGGGGGGGACGAGCAGTTCTTC	CATSMRTSGGDEQFF
few	TRBV5-5	14	-	TRBJ2-1	TGTGCCAGCAGCTTGGCCGTGGGGGCCGATGAGCAGTTCTTC	CASSLAVGADEQFF
many	TRBV20-1	13	-	TRBJ2-5	TGCAGTGCTAGAGACCCGAGGCGGGAGACCCAGTACTTC	CSARDPRRETQYF
-	TRBV20-1	12	TRBD1	TRBJ2-5	TGCAGTGCTAGGGACAGGCTAGAGACCCAGTACTTC	CSARDRLETQYF
many	TRBV20-1	15	-	TRBJ1-6	TGCAGTGCTCATAGAGGGAACTCAGGAAATTCACCCCTCCACTTT	CSAHRGNSGNSPLHF
-	TRBV5-1	14	-	TRBJ2-7	TGCGCCAGCAGCGTTAGCTGGTTTTCCTACGAGCAGTACTTC	CASSVSWFSYEQYF
-	TRBV29-1	16	TRBD1	TRBJ1-1	TGCAGCGTTGAACCCTACTTGACAGGGACGAACACTGAAGCTTTCTTT	CSVEPYLTGTNTEAFF
-	TRBV30	15	-	TRBJ2-7	TGTGCCTGGAGTGTAGTTTGGAGACAGAGCTACGAGCAGTACTTC	CAWSVVWRQSYEQYF
many	TRBV7-2	14	-	TRBJ2-7	TGTGCCAGCAGCTTTCGGGGCTTGTACTACGAGCAGTACTTC	CASSFRGLYYEQYF
-	TRBV28	14	-	TRBJ2-5	TGTGCCAGCTTGACAGCCGGGATGGGAGAGACCCAGTACTTC	CASLTAGMGETQYF
many	TRBV4-2	14	-	TRBJ2-2	TGTGCCAGCAGCCGGGGCTTCAACACCGGGGAGCTGTTTTTT	CASSRGFNTGELFF
-	TRBV28	16	TRBD2	TRBJ2-1	TGTGCCAGCAGTCCCTTGGGACTAGCGGGAGTCAATGAGCAGTTCTTC	CASSPLGLAGVNEQFF
-	TRBV7-9	17	-	TRBJ2-2	TGTGCCAGCAGCTTACCACCGGGACCCCTTTTCCCCGGGGAGCTGTTTTTT	CASSLPPGPLFPGELFF
few	TRBV7-8	16	TRBD1	TRBJ2-4	TGTGCCAGCAGCTCAGACAGGGTGGGAGCCAAAAACATTCAGTACTTC	CASSSDRVGAKNIQYF
once	TRBV6-2/TRBV6-3	15	-	TRBJ2-7	TGTGCCAGCAGTTACCCGTCCCACCGGTCCTACGAGCAGTACTTC	CASSYPSHRSYEQYF
many	TRBV29-1	14	TRBD1	TRBJ1-5	TGCAGCGTAGCTGGGACAGGGGGTGATCAGCCCCAGCATTTT	CSVAGTGGDQPQHF
-	TRBV5-1	14	-	TRBJ1-1	TGCGCCAGCGCGAGGGACCAGGGAGGGACTGAAGCTTTCTTT	CASARDQGGTEAFF
-	TRBV20-1	15	-	TRBJ2-1	TGCAGTGCTAGCAACAGAGTGAGCTCCTACAATGAGCAGTTCTTC	CSASNRVSSYNEQFF
many	TRBV4-1	16	TRBD2	TRBJ2-1	TGCGCCAGCAGCGCTAGACTAGCCGACACCTACAATGAGCAGTTCTTC	CASSARLADTYNEQFF
many	TRBV6-1	17	TRBD2	TRBJ2-1	TGTGCCAGCACCCTACCTCGTGGACTAGCGGGAGTAGATGAGCAGTTCTTC	CASTLPRGLAGVDEQFF